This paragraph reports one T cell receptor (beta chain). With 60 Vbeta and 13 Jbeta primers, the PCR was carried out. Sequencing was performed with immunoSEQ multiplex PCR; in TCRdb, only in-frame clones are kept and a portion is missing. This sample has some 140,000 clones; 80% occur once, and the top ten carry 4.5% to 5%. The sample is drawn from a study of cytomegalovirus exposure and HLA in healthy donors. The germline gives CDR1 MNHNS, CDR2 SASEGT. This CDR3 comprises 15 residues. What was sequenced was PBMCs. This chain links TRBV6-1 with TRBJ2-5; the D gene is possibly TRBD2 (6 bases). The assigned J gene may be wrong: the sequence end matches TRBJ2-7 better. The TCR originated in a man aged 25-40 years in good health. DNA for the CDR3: TGTGCCAGCCGACTAGATTACGATCGGGCCTACGAGCAGTACTTC. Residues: CASRLDYDRAYEQYF.